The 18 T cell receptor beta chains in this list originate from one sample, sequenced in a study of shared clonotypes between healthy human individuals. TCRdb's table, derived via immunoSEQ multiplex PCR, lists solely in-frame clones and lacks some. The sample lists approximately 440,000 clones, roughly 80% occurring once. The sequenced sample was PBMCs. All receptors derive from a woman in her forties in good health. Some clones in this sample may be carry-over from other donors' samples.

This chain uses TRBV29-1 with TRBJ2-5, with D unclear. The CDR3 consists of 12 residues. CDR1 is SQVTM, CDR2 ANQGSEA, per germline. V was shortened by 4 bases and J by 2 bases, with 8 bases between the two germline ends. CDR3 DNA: TGCAGCGTTGCATGGAGTCAAGAGACCCAGTACTTC. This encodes CSVAWSQETQYF.

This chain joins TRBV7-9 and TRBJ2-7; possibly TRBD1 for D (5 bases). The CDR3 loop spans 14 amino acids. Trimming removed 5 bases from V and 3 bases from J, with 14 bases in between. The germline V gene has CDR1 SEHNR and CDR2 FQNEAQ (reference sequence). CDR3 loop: CASSLPDRLYEQYF. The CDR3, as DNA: TGTGCCAGCAGCCTCCCTGACAGACTCTACGAGCAGTACTTC.

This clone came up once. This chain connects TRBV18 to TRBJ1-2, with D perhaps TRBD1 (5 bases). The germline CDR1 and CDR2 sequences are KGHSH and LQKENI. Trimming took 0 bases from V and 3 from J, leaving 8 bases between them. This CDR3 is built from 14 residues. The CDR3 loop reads CASSPPEGYYGYTF. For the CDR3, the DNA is TGTGCCAGCTCACCACCGGAGGGGTACTATGGCTACACCTTC. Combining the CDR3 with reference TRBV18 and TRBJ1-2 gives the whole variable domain NAGVMQNPRHLVRRRGQEARLRCSPMKGHSHVYWYRQLPEEGLKFMVYLQKENIIDESGMPKERFSAEFPKEGPSILRIQQVVRGDSAAYFCASSPPEGYYGYTFGSGTRLTVV.

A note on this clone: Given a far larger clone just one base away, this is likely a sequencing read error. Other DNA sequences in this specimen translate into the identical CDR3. CDR3 region: CASSVGTDTGELFF. Here the CDR3 DNA reads TGTGCCAGCAGTGTCGGGACAGACACCGGGGAGCTGTTTTTT. The chain links TRBV6-4 to TRBJ2-2; 7 bases are a match to TRBD1. The CDR3 consists of 14 residues. CDR1 MRHNA and CDR2 SNTAGT come from the germline V gene. V lost 4 bases and J lost 3; bases outside the gene matches: 2.

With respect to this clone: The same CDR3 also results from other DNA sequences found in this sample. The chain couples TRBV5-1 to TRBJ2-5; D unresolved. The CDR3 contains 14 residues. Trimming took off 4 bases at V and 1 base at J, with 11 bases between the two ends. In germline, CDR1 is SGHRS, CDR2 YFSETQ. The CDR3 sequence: CASSPGSTQETQYF. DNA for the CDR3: TGCGCCAGCAGCCCCGGAAGTACCCAAGAGACCCAGTACTTC.

The CDR3 sequence: CASGPNDVGYTF. The CDR3 bases are TGTGCCAGCGGCCCAAACGATGTAGGCTACACCTTC. The gene calls are TRBV2 and TRBJ1-2; D remains ambiguous. V lost 8 bases, J lost 8 bases, and 15 bases lay in between. Germline CDR1 SNHLY, CDR2 FYNNEI. There are 12 residues in the CDR3.

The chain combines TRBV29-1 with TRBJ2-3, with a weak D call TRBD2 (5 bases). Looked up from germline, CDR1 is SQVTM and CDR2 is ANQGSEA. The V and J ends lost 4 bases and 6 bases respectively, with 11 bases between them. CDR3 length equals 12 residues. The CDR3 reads CSVVRAADTQYF. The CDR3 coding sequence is TGCAGCGTTGTGCGGGCAGCGGATACGCAGTATTTT.

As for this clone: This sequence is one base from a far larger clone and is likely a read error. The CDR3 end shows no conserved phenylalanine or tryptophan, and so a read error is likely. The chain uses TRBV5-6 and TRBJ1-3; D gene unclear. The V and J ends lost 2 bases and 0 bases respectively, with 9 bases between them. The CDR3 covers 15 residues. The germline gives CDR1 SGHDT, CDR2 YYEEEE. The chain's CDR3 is CASSFLGSSGNTIYS. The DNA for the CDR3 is TGTGCCAGCAGCTTCCTGGGAAGCTCTGGAAACACCATATATTCT.

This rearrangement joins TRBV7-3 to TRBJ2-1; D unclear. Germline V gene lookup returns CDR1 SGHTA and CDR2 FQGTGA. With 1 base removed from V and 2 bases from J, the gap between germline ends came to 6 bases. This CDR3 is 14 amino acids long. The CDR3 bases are TGTGCCAGCAGCTTAAGTTCGACCTACAATGAGCAGTTCTTC. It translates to CASSLSSTYNEQFF.

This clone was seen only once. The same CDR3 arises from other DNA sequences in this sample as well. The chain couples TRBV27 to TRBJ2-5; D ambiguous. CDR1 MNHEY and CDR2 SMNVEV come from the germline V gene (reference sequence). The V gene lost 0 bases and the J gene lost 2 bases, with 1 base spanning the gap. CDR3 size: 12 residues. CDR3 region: CASSLSQETQYF. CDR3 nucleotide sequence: TGTGCCAGCAGTTTATCGCAAGAGACCCAGTACTTC.

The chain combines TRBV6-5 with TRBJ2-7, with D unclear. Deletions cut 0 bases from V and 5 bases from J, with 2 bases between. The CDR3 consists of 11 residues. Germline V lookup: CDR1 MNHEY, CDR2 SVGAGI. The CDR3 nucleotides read TGTGCCAGCAGTTACTCGAACGAGCAGTACTTC. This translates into CASSYSNEQYF.

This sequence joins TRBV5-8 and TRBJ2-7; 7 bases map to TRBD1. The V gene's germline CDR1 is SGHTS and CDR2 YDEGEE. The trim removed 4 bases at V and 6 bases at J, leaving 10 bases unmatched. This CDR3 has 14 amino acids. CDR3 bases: TGTGCCAGCAGCGCCCACCAACAGGGGAGCGAGCAGTACTTC. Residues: CASSAHQQGSEQYF.

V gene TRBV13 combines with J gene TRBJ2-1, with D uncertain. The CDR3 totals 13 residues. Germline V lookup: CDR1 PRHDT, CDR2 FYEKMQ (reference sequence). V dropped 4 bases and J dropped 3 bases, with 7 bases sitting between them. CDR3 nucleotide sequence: TGTGCCAGCAGCTCGTCCCTCTACAATGAGCAGTTCTTC. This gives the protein CASSSSLYNEQFF.

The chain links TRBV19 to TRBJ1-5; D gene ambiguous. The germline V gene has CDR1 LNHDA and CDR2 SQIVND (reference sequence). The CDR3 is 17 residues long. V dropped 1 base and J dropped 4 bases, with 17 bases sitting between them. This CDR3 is CASSIVEAAPVNQPQHF. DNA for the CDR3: TGTGCCAGTAGTATAGTAGAGGCCGCGCCGGTAAATCAGCCCCAGCATTTT.

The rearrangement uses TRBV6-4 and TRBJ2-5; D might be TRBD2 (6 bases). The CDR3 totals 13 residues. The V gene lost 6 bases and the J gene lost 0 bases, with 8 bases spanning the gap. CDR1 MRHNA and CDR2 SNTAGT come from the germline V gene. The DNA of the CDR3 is TGTGCCAGCAGCCGGGACTACCAAGAGACCCAGTACTTC. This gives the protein CASSRDYQETQYF.

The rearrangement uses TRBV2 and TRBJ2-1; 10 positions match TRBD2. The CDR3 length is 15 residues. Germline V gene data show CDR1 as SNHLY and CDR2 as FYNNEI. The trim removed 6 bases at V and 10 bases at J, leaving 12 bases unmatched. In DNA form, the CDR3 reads TGTGCCAGCAGAACTCGCCTAGCGGGAGTTAAGGAGCAGTTCTTC. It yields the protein CASRTRLAGVKEQFF.

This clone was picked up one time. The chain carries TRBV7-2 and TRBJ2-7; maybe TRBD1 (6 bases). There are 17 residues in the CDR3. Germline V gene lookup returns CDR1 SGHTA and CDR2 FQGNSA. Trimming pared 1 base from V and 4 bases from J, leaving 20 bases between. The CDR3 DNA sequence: TGTGCCAGCAGCTTAGTCCCAGGGACATACCGCCCTTACGAGCAGTACTTC. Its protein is CASSLVPGTYRPYEQYF.

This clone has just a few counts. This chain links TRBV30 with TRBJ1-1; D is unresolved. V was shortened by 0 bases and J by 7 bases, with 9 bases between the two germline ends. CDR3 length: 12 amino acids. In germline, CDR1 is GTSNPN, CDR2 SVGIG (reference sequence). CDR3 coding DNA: TGTGCCTGGAGTGTACGGGCAGTTGAAGCTTTCTTT. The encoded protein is CAWSVRAVEAFF.